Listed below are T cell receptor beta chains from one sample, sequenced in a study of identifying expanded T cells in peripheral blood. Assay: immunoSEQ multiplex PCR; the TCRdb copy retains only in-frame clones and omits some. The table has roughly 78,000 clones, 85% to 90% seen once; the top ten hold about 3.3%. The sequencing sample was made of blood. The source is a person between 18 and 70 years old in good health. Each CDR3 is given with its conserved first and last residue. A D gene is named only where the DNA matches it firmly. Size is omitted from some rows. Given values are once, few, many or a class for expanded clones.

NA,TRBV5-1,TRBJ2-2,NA,TGCGCCAGCAGCTTGGAATGGACGACCGGGGAGCTGTTTTTT,CASSLEWTTGELFF
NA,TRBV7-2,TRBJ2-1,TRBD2,TGTGCCAGCAGCTTAGACACTTGGGCTAGCGGGAGCGGGAATGAGCAGTTCTTC,CASSLDTWASGSGNEQFF
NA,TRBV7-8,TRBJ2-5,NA,TGTGCCAGCAGCTTCAGGCAATTCGGGGAGACCCAGTACTTC,CASSFRQFGETQYF
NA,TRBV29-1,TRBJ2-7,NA,TGCAGCGTTGAAACCTCCTACGAGCAGTACTTC,CSVETSYEQYF
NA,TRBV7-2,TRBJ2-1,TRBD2,TGTGCCAGCAGCTTAGATAGCGGGAGCTACAATGAGCAGTTCTTC,CASSLDSGSYNEQFF
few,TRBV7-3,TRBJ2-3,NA,TGTGCCAGCAGCCCGCAAGGGGGGAGGGGTCTGGATACGCAGTATTTT,CASSPQGGRGLDTQYF
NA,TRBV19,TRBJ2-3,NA,TGTGCCAGTTGTCCCAGGCCAGGGGCGGATACGCAGTATTTT,CASCPRPGADTQYF
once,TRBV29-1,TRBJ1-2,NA,TGCAGCGTTGGGGCAGAGTATGGCTACACCTTC,CSVGAEYGYTF
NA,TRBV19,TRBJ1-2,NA,TGTGCCGCGGCGGGACGGTTTGGCTACACCTTC,CAAAGRFGYTF
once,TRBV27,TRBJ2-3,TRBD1,TGTGCCAGCAGTTTGGTTCAGGGGGCGGTGGATACGCAGTATTTT,CASSLVQGAVDTQYF
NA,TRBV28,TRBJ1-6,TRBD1,TGTGCCAGCAGTTCCGACAGGGTAATAACTTCACCCCTCCACTTT,CASSSDRVITSPLHF
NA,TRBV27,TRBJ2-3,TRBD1,TGTGCCAGCAGCGACAGGGATACAGATACGCAGTATTTT,CASSDRDTDTQYF
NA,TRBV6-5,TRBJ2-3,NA,TGTGCCAGCAGTTACAGACCGGGACCGGTGGCAGATACGCAGTATTTT,CASSYRPGPVADTQYF
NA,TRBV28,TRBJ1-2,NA,TGTGCCAGCTCGGGGACTAACTATGGCTACACCTTC,CASSGTNYGYTF
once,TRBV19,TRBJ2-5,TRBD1,TGTGCCAGTAGCTTTGACAGGGCCCAAGAGACCCAGTACTTC,CASSFDRAQETQYF
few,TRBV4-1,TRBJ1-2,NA,TGCGCCAGCAGCCGAGAGTTTGGGACTGAAGCCGCTTACACCTTC,CASSREFGTEAAYTF
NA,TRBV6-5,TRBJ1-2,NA,TGTGCCAGCAGTTACTCGAGAGGAAATGGCTACACCTTC,CASSYSRGNGYTF
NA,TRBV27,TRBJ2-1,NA,TGTGCCAGCAGTTTATTATCAGGGGTTCCCCACAATGAGCAGTTCTTC,CASSLLSGVPHNEQFF
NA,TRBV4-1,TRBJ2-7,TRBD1,TGCGCCAGCAGCAGGCCGGGACAGGGGCGGGAGCAGTACTTC,CASSRPGQGREQYF
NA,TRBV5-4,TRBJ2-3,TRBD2,TGTGCCAGCAGCTTGGCCGGGATTCCTAGCGGGGGGGGGAAGTATTTT,CASSLAGIPSGGGKYF
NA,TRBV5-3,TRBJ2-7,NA,TGTGCCAGAAGCCCTCCCTACGAGCAGTACTTC,CARSPPYEQYF
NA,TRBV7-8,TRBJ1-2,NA,TGTGCCAGCAGCCCACCTGGGGTTCTCTATGGCTACACCTTC,CASSPPGVLYGYTF
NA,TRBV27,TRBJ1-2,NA,TGTGCCAGCAGTTTCGGTCGGTCCTATGGCTACACCTTC,CASSFGRSYGYTF
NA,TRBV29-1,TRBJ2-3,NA,TGCAGCGTACGGGTGATCACAGATACGCAGTATTTT,CSVRVITDTQYF
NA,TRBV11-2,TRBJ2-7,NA,TGTGCCAGCAGCCGACGAGGTGGGTTAAACTCCTACGAGCAGTACTTC,CASSRRGGLNSYEQYF
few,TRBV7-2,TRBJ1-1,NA,TGTGCCAGCAGCTTAGGAACAAGGGTGAACACTGAAGCTTTCTTT,CASSLGTRVNTEAFF
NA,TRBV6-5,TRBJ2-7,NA,TGTGCCAGCAGTTACTCGGACAGTCTTGGCGAACCATACTTC,CASSYSDSLGEPYF
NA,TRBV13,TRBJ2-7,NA,TGTGCCAGCAGCAAACGCCTAGGCCACTCCTACGAGCAGTACTTC,CASSKRLGHSYEQYF
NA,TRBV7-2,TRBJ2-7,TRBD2,TGTGCCAGCAGCTTCCAGCGGGGGGACTACGAGCAGTACTTC,CASSFQRGDYEQYF
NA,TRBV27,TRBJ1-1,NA,TGTGCCAGCAGTTTAAAGGGGGGGAGGAACACTGAAGCTTTCTTT,CASSLKGGRNTEAFF
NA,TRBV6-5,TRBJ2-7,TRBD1,TGTGCCAGCAAAGCCGACAGGGGCGTAAACGAGCAGTACTTC,CASKADRGVNEQYF
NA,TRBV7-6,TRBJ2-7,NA,TGTGCCAGCAGCTTAGGGTCCGAGGGGGGCGAGCAGTACTTC,CASSLGSEGGEQYF
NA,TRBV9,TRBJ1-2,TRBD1,TGTGCCAGCAGCGTTCGGACAGGTTTTGGCTACACCTTC,CASSVRTGFGYTF
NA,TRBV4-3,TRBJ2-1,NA,TGCGCCAGCAGCCAAGATAAGGCCTACAATGAGCAGTTCTTC,CASSQDKAYNEQFF
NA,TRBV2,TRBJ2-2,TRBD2,TGTGCCAGCAGCCTTAGCGGGCCCGGGGAGCTGTTTTTT,CASSLSGPGELFF
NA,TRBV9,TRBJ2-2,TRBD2,TGTGCCAGCAGCGTAGGGCTAGCGGGGGACATGGACACCGGGGAGCTGTTTTTT,CASSVGLAGDMDTGELFF
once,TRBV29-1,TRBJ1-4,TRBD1,TGCAGCGTTGAACGACAGGGGGGAGAAAAACTGTTTTTT,CSVERQGGEKLFF
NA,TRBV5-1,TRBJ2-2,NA,TGCGCCAGCAGCCCAGGACAGTCGACCTACGGGGAGCTGTTTTTT,CASSPGQSTYGELFF
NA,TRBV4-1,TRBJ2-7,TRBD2,TGCGCCAGCAGCCAAGGGAGAGCGGGGAACGACGAGCAGTACTTC,CASSQGRAGNDEQYF
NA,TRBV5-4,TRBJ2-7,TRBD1,TGTGCCAGCAGCTTGGGGACAGGGAGCTCCTACGAGCAGTACTTC,CASSLGTGSSYEQYF
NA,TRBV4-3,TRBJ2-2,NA,TGCGCCAGCAGGCTAGCTTCGAACACCGGGGAGCTGTTTTTT,CASRLASNTGELFF
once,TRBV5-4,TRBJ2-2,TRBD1,TGTGCCAGCAGGATAGACAGGGCGGGCGGGGAGCTGTTTTTT,CASRIDRAGGELFF
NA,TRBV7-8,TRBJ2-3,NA,TGTGCCAGCAGCTTAGAAGGGGGAGCCCCAGATACGCAGTATTTT,CASSLEGGAPDTQYF
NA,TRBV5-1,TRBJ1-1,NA,TGCGCCAGCAGCTTAGGCTCAACAACGAACACTGAAGCTTTCTTT,CASSLGSTTNTEAFF
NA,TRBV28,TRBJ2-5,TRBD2,TGTGCCAGCAGTACTCGGACTAGCGGGGGTCTCGGACGGGCCCAGTACTTC,CASSTRTSGGLGRAQYF
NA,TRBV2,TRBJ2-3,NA,TGTGCCAGCAGCAAAATCCCAGATACGCAGTATTTT,CASSKIPDTQYF
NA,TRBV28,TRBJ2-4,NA,TGTGCCAGCAGTATAGGGCTCTCCGGCAAAAACAGTCAGTACTTC,CASSIGLSGKNSQYF
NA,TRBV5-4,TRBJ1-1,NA,TGTGCCAGCAGCTTGGGTAGGGAGAACACTGAAGCTTTCTTT,CASSLGRENTEAFF
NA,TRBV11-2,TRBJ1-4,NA,TGTGCCAGCAGCTTAAGGCAGGGTGGTGGTGAAAAACTGTTTTTT,CASSLRQGGGEKLFF
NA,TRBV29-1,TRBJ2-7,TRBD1,TGCAGCGTTGAAGCCCAGGGGGATTCCTACGAGCAGTACTTC,CSVEAQGDSYEQYF
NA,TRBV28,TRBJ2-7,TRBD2,TGTGCCAGCAGTCCGACCGGGACTAGCGGGGGACAAGGGGAGCAGTACTTC,CASSPTGTSGGQGEQYF
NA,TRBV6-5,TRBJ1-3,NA,TGTGCCAGCAGTACGACCGGTAACTCTGGAAACACCATATATTTT,CASSTTGNSGNTIYF
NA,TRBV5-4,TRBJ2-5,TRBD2,TGTGCCAGCAGCTTGCGCCAACTAGCGGGAGGGGCAGAGACCCAGTACTTC,CASSLRQLAGGAETQYF
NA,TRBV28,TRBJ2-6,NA,TGTGCCAGCAGTTCCCCAGGGTCTGGGGCCAACGTCCTGACTTTC,CASSSPGSGANVLTF